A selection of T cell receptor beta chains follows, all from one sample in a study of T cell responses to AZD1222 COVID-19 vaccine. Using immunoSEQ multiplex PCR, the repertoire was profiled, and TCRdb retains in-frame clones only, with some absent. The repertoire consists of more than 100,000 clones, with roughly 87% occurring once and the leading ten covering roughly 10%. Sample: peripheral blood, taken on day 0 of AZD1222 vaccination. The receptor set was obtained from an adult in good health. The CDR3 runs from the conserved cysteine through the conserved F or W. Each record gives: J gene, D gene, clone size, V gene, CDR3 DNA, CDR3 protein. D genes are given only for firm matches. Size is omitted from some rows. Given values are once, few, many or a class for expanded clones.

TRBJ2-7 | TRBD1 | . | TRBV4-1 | TGCGCCAGCAGCGACCGGGACAGATCCTACGAGCAGTACTTC | CASSDRDRSYEQYF
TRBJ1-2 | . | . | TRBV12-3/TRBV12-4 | TGTGCCAGCAGTTCCGGGACCGTCTATGGCTACACCTTC | CASSSGTVYGYTF
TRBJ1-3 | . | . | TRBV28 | TGTGCCAGCAGTGCCTTCGTCTCTGGAAACACCATATATTTT | CASSAFVSGNTIYF
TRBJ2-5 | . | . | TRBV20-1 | TGCAGTGCTAGTGAAGCAGCCGACCAAGAGACCCAGTACTTC | CSASEAADQETQYF
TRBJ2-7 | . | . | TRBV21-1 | TGTGCCAGCAGCAAAGCCCGGGACAGGGGGCCATCGAGCTCCTACGAGCAGTACTTC | CASSKARDRGPSSSYEQYF
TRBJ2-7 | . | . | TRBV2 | TGTGCCAGCAGTGAAAACGGAGGGCCAGCCTACGAGCAGTACTTC | CASSENGGPAYEQYF
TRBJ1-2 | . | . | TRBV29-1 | TGCAGCGTTGAACAGCGTAACGACTATGGCTACACCTTC | CSVEQRNDYGYTF
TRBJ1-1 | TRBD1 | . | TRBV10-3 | TGTGCCATCAGTGAGTCTCGGCCGGGACAGGGGTTGAACACTGAAGCTTTCTTT | CAISESRPGQGLNTEAFF
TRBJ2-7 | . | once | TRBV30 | TGTGCCTGGTATAGTAAGAGGGGACCCACATTTCGGCAGTACTTC | CAWYSKRGPTFRQYF
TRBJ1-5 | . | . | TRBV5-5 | TGTGCCAGCAGCTTGGGAAGGCGGGATGGACCTTATAGCAATCAGCCCCAGCATTTT | CASSLGRRDGPYSNQPQHF
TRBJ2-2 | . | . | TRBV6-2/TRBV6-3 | TGTGCCAGCAGTGGGATTAACACCGGGGAGCTGTTTTTT | CASSGINTGELFF
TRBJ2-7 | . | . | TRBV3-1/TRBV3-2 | TGTGCCAGCAGCCAACTAGAGAGCTCCTACGAGCAGTACTTC | CASSQLESSYEQYF
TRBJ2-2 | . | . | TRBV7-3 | TGTGCCAGCAGGTCAGGAGCGGGGAACACCGGGGAGCTGTTTTTT | CASRSGAGNTGELFF
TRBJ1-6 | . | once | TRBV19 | TGTGCCAGTAGTATAGGTAGGGGGGGACCCCTCCACTTT | CASSIGRGGPLHF
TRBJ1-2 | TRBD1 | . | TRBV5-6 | TGTGCCAGCAGCTCGGGTGCCGGGACAGGGGGGTATGGCTACACCTTC | CASSSGAGTGGYGYTF
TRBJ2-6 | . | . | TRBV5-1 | TGCGCCAGCAGCGGAGGGGGCTCTGGGGCCAACGTCCTGACTTTC | CASSGGGSGANVLTF
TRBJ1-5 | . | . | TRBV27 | TGTGCCAGCAGTTTACAGGGGACAAGCCAGCCCCAGCATTTT | CASSLQGTSQPQHF